These T cell receptor beta chains were read from a single sample in a study of T cells after yellow fever vaccination. TCRdb reanalysed the 5' RACE reads using MiXCR and keeps one entry per CDR3 protein. Of roughly 500,000 distinct CDR3 sequences listed, 19% were seen once; the top ten hold roughly 13%. The sequencing used PBMCs, collected 15 days after the yellow fever booster vaccination. Source of these receptors: a young man who received the YFV17D yellow fever vaccine. Each CDR3 is given with its conserved first and last residue. Fields, in order: clone size, J gene, D gene, V gene, CDR3 protein, CDR3 DNA. A D gene is named only where the DNA matches it firmly. A clone size is listed for some rows: how often the clone was seen (once, few, many), or a class if it is expanded.

>.|TRBJ2-7|.|TRBV29-1
CSVEQPFPF
TGCAGCGTCGAGCAGCCCTTTCCCTTC
>few|TRBJ1-1|.|TRBV7-2
CASSLSWESEAFF
TGTGCCAGCAGCTTAAGTTGGGAATCTGAAGCTTTCTTT
>few|TRBJ2-3|TRBD2|TRBV20-1
CSASPGTRSRGDTQYF
TGCAGTGCGAGTCCCGGGACTAGATCGAGGGGAGATACGCAGTATTTT
>many|TRBJ2-7|TRBD2|TRBV18
CASSQTSGSSYEQYF
TGTGCCAGCAGCCAAACTAGCGGGAGTTCCTACGAGCAGTACTTC
>.|TRBJ2-7|.|TRBV4-3
CASSQGLGAGYEQYF
TGCGCCAGCAGCCAAGGCCTGGGGGCGGGCTACGAGCAGTACTTC
>few|TRBJ1-4|.|TRBV20-1
CSAYDTGKLFF
TGCAGTGCTTACGATACAGGGAAACTGTTTTTT
>.|TRBJ2-2|TRBD1|TRBV7-3
CASSSDRATGELFF
TGTGCCAGCAGCTCGGACAGGGCTACCGGGGAGCTGTTTTTT
>many|TRBJ2-3|.|TRBV6-5
CASSQTRDTQYF
TGTGCCAGCAGTCAGACGAGAGATACGCAGTATTTT
>few|TRBJ2-1|.|TRBV12-3/TRBV12-4
CASSSHGGDEQFF
TGTGCCAGCAGTTCCCATGGGGGCGATGAGCAGTTCTTC
>.|TRBJ2-5|.|TRBV20-1
CSARDDLRETQYF
TGCAGTGCTAGAGATGACCTTCGGGAGACCCAGTACTTC
>.|TRBJ2-1|TRBD2|TRBV13
CASSRGEGLDEQFF
TGTGCCAGCAGTCGGGGGGAGGGCTTAGATGAGCAGTTCTTC